This T cell receptor beta chain was sequenced during a study of T cells in tuberculosis. CDR1 and CDR2 (germline): SGHRS, YFSETQ. Trimming took 2 bases from V and 2 from J; bases not matched to a gene: 4. This CDR3 has 17 amino acids. Libraries were prepared by immunoSEQ multiplex PCR; TCRdb keeps only in-frame clonotypes and omits some of them. The repertoire holds roughly 30,000 clones, just over 90% seen once, with 2.2% in the top ten. This clonotype was obtained from a donor under 30 with latent tuberculosis or without tuberculosis infection. The chain links TRBV5-1 to TRBJ2-3; 14 nucleotides match TRBD2. Specimen: PBMCs. As DNA, the CDR3 is TGCGCCAGCAGCTTAGGACTAGCGGGAGGTTCCACAGATACGCAGTATTTT. Amino acids: CASSLGLAGGSTDTQYF.